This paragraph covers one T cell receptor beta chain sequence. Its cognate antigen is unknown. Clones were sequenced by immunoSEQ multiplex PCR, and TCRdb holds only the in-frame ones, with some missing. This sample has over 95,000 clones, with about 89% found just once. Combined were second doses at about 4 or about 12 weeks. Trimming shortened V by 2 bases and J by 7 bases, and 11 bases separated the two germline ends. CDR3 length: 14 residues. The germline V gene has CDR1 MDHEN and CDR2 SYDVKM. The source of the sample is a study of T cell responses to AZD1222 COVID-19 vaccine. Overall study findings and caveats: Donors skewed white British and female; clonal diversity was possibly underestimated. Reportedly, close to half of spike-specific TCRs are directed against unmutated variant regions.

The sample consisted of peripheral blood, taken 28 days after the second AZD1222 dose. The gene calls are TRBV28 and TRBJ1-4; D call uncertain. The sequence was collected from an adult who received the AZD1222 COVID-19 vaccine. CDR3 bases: TGTGCCAGCAGTTTACGCTCAACGGGTGAAAAACTGTTTTTT. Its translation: CASSLRSTGEKLFF.